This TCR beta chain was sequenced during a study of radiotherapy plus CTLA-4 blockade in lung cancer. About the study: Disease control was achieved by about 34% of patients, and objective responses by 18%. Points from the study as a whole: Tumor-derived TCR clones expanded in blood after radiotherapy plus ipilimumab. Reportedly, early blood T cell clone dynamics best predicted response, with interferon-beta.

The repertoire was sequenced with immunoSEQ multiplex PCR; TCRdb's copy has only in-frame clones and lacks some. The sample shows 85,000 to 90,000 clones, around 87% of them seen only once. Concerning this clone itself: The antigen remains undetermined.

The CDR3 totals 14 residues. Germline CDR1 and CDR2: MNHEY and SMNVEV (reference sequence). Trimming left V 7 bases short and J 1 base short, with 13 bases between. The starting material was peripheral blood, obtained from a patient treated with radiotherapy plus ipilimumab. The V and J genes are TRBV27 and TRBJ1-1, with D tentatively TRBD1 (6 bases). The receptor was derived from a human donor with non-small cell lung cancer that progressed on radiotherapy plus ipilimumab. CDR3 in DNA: TGTGCCAGCACTAAGGACAGAACGAACACTGAAGCTTTCTTT. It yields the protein CASTKDRTNTEAFF.